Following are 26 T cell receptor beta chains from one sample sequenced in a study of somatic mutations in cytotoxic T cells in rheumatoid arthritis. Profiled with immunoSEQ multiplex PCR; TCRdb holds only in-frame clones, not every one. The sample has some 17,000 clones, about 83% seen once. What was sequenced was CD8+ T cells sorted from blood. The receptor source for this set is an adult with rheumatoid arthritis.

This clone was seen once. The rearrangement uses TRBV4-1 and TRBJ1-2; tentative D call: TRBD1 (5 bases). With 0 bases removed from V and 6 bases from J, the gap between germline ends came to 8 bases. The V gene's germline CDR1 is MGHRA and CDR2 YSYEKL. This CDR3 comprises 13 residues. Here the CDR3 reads CASSQDDRDGYTF. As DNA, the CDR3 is TGCGCCAGCAGCCAAGATGACAGAGATGGCTACACCTTC.

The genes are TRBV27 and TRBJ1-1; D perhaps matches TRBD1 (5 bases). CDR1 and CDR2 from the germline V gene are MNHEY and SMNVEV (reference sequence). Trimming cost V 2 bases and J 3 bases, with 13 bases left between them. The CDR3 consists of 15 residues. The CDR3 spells CASSLRGAPDTEAFF. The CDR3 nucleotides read TGTGCCAGCAGTTTACGTGGGGCGCCGGACACTGAAGCTTTCTTT.

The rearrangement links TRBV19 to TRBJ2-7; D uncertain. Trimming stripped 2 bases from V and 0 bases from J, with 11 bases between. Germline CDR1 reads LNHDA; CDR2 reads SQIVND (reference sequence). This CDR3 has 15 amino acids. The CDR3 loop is CASSINAQSSYEQYF. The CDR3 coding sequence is TGTGCCAGTAGTATAAACGCCCAGAGCTCCTACGAGCAGTACTTC.

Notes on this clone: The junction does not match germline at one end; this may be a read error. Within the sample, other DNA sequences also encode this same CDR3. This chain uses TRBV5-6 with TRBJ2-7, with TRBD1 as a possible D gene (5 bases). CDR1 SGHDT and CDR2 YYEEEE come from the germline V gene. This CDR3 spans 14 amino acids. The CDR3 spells CASSLRQRTYEQYF. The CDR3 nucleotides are TGCGCCAGCAGCCTCCGACAGAGAACCTACGAGCAGTACTTC. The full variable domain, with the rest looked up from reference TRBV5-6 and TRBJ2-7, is DAGVTQSPTHLIKTRGQQVTLRCSPKSGHDTVSWYQQALGQGPQFIFQYYEEEERQRGNFPDRFSGHQFPNYSSELNVNALLLGDSALYLCASSLRQRTYEQYFGPGTRLTVT.

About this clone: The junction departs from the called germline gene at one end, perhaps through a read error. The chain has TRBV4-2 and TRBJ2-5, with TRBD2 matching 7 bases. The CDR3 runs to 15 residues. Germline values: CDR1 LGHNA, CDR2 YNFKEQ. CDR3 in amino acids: CASSQDPLAEETQHF. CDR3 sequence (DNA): TGTGCCAGCAGCCAAGATCCCCTAGCGGAAGAGACCCAGCACTTC.

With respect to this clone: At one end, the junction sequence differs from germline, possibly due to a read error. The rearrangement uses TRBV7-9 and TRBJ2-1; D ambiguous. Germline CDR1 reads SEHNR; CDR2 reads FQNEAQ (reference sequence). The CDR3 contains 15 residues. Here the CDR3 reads CASSSPGLSHNEQFF. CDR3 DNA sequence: TGTGCCAGCAGCTCACCGGGTCTCTCCCACAATGAGCAGTTCTTC.

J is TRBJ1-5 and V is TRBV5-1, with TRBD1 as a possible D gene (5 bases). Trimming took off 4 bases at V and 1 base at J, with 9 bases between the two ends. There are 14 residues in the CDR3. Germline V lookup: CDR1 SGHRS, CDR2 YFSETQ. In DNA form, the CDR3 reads TGCGCCAGCAGCACGGGGGACAGCAATCAGCCCCAGCATTTT. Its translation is CASSTGDSNQPQHF.

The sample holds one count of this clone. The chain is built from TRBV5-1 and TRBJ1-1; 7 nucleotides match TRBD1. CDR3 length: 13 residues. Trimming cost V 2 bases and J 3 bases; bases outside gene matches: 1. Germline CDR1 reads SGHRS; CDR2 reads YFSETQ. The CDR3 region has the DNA TGCGCCAGCAGCTTACAGGGGCACACTGAAGCTTTCTTT. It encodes CASSLQGHTEAFF.

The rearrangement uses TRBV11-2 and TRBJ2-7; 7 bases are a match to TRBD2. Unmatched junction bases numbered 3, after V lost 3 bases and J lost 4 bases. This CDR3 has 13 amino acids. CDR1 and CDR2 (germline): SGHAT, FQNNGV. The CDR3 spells CASSLGGIYEQYF. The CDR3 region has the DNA TGTGCCAGCAGCTTGGGGGGGATTTACGAGCAGTACTTC. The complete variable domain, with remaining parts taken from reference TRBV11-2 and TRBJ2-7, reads EAGVAQSPRYKIIEKRQSVAFWCNPISGHATLYWYQQILGQGPKLLIQFQNNGVVDDSQLPKDRFSAERLKGVDSTLKIQPAKLEDSAVYLCASSLGGIYEQYFGPGTRLTVT.

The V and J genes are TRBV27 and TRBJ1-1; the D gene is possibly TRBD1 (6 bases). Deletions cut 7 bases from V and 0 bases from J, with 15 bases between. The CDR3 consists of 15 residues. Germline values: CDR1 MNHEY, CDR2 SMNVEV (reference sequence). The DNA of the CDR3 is TGTGCCAGCAACCGCCAGGGGCGTATGAACACTGAAGCTTTCTTT. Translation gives CASNRQGRMNTEAFF.

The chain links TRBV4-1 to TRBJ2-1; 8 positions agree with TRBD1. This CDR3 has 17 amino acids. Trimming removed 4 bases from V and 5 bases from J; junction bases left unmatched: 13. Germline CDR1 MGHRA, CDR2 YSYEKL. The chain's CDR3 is CASSPPGGGQAHNEQFF. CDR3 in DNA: TGCGCCAGCAGCCCCCCAGGTGGGGGACAGGCTCACAATGAGCAGTTCTTC.

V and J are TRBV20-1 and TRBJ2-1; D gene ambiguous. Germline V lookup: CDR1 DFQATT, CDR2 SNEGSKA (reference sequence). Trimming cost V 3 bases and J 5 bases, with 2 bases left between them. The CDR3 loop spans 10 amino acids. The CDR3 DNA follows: TGCAGTGCTAGGCACAATGAGCAGTTCTTC. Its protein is CSARHNEQFF.

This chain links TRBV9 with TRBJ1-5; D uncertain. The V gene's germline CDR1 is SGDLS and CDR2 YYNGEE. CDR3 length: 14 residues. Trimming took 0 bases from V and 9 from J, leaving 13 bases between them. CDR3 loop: CASSVAADPGPQHF. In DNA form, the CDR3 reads TGTGCCAGCAGCGTAGCGGCGGATCCAGGGCCCCAGCATTTT.

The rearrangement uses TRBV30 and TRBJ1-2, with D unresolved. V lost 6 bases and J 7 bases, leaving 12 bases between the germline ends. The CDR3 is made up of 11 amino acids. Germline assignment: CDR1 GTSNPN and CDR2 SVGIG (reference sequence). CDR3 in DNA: TGTGCCTGTCGACAACTTTCTGGCTACACCTTC. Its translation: CACRQLSGYTF.

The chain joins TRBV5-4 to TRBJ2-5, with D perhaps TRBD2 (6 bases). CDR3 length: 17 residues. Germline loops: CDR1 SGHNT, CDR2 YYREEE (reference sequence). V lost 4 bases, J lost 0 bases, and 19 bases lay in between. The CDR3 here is CASSPDGGALYQETQYF. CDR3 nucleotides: TGTGCCAGCAGCCCCGATGGAGGGGCTTTATACCAAGAGACCCAGTACTTC.

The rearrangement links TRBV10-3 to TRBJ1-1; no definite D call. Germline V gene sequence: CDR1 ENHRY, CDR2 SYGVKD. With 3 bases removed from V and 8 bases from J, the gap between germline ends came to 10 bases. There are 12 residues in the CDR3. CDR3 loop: CAISDISEEAFF. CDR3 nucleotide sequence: TGTGCCATCAGTGATATTTCCGAGGAAGCTTTCTTT.

CDR3 in amino acids: CAWSALGGGAWDTQYF. The DNA of the CDR3 is TGTGCCTGGAGTGCCCTCGGCGGGGGGGCCTGGGATACGCAGTATTTT. V usage is TRBV30 and J usage is TRBJ2-3, with TRBD2 matching over 9 bases. Germline V gives CDR1 GTSNPN, CDR2 SVGIG (reference sequence). Germline trimming cut 1 base from V and 6 bases from J; bases unmatched to any gene: 11. This CDR3 contains 16 residues.

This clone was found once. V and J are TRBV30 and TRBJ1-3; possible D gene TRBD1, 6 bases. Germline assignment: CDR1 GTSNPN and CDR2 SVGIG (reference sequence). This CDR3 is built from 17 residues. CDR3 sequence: CARRDPGALLSGNTIYF. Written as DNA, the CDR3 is TGTGCACGGCGGGACCCGGGGGCTTTGCTCTCTGGAAACACCATATATTTT.

CDR3 amino acids: CASSLGAYTQPQHF. The CDR3 DNA is TGTGCCAGCAGCTTAGGGGCCTACACCCAGCCCCAGCATTTT. J is TRBJ1-5 and V is TRBV11-2; D is uncertain. Trimming stripped 1 base from V and 7 bases from J, with 11 bases between. Looked up from germline, CDR1 is SGHAT and CDR2 is FQNNGV. This CDR3 spans 14 amino acids.

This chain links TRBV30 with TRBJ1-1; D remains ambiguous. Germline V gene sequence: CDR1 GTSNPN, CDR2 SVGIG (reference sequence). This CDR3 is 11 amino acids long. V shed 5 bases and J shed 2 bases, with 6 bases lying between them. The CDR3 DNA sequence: TGTGCCTGGGGGCATAACACTGAAGCTTTCTTT. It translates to CAWGHNTEAFF.

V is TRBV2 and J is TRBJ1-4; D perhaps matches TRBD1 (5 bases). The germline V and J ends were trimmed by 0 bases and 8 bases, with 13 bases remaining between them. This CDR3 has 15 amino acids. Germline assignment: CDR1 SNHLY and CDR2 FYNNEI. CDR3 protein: CASSEALGPEEKLFF. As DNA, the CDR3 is TGTGCCAGCAGTGAAGCCTTGGGACCAGAAGAAAAACTGTTTTTT.

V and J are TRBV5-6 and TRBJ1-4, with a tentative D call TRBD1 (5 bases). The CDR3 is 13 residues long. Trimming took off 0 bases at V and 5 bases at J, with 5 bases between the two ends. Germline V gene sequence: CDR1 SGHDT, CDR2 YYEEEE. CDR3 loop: CASSLAGNEKLFF. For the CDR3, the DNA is TGTGCCAGCAGCTTGGCAGGGAATGAAAAACTGTTTTTT.

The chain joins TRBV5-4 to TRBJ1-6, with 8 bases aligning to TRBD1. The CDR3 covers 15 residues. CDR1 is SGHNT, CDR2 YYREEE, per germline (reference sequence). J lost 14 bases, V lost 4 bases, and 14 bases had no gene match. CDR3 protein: CASSGRDRRGGTLHF. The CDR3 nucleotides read TGTGCCAGCAGCGGCCGGGACAGGAGGGGTGGAACCCTCCACTTT.

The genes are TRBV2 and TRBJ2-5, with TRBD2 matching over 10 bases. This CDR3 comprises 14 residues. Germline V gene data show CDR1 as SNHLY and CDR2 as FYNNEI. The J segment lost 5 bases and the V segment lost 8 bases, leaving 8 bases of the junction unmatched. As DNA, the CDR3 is TGTGCCAGCCGGACTAGCGGTCTTATGGAGACCCAGTACTTC. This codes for CASRTSGLMETQYF.

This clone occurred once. Here the CDR3 reads CATRQGQSNTGELFF. As DNA, the CDR3 is TGCGCCACCAGACAAGGGCAGTCAAACACCGGGGAGCTGTTTTTT. The chain uses TRBV5-1 and TRBJ2-2; D ambiguous. The germline CDR1 and CDR2 sequences are SGHRS and YFSETQ. V was shortened by 9 bases and J by 2 bases, with 17 bases between the two germline ends. The CDR3 runs to 15 residues.

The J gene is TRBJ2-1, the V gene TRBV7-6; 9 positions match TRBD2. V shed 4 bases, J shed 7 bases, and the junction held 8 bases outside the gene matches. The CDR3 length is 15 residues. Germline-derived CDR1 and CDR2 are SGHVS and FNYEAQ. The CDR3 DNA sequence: TGTGCCAGCAGCTCGGCTAGCGGGGCCCGTAATGAGCAGTTCTTC. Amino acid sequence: CASSSASGARNEQFF. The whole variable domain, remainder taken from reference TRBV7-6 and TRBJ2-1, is GAGVSQSPRYKVTKRGQDVALRCDPISGHVSLYWYRQALGQGPEFLTYFNYEAQQDKSGLPNDRFSAERPEGSISTLTIQRTEQRDSAMYRCASSSASGARNEQFFGPGTRLTVL.